This T cell receptor beta chain was captured by sequencing in a study of blood T cell repertoires in COVID-19 (TCRdb year 2020). The study in broad terms: The collaborator samples originated in the United States, Italy and Spain and spanned the acute and convalescent phases of COVID-19. Subjects who had been exposed to COVID-19, were actively infected with it, or had recovered from it provided the deeply sampled blood TCRbeta repertoires that made up the dataset. A de-identified subject ID, COVID-19 status, age in years and sex were almost always included in the sample metadata. The samples were drawn from the first 160 participants of the ongoing ImmuneRACE study and from 950 to 1,500 subjects provided by 6 global collaborators. A freely available public database, intended as a resource for researchers studying the immune response to SARS-CoV-2, is where the repertoires were released. Where available, HLA class I and class II types were taken from metadata supplied by the sample provider and were not determined by assay-based typing. The prospective study material was composed of cDNA or gDNA derived from T cells, B-cell-depleted T cells, or PBMCs. Points the paper makes about the study in general: The amount of clinical and demographic metadata varied by source and participant and was provided uncurated.

The collaborating institutions used their own protocols to collect whole blood in K2EDTA tubes. For TCRbeta analysis, collaborators shipped samples in one of three forms: frozen whole blood, isolated PBMCs, or DNA extracted from either of those sample types. From the cysteine through the phenylalanine, the CDR3 covers 14 amino acids. Just CDR3 DNA is preserved here, 42 bases in frame from base 1. In the germline V gene, CDR1 corresponds to LGHNA and CDR2 to YNFKEQ. V and J lose 0 bases and 15 bases, and a span of 15 bases separates them. As concerns this clone: The antigen it binds to is not known. No base-level quality is on record; no much larger clone is a single base apart.

The immunoSEQ Assay, a bias-controlled multiplex PCR, was used to amplify TCRbeta CDR3 regions from genomic DNA. The original pipeline was this. Nucleated cell counts per sample were estimated from amplification of reference gene primers within the assay. To quantify the absolute abundance of each unique TCRbeta CDR3 rearrangement, sequence reads were collapsed and filtered. For each sample, productive Simpson clonality was calculated as the square root of Simpson's diversity index across productive rearrangements. TCRdb retrieved this table from immuneACCESS and kept in-frame rearrangements only. Not all clones are present; in checked studies, unresolved V genes account for under half, and no reason is known for the remainder. V, J and clone size were drawn from that table, and D and trimming were deduced from the DNA. This sample lists around 150,000 clones; just under 95% were detected once. About 4.5% of the sample is in the top ten clones.

The sequence was collected from a woman aged 50 to 60 with acute or convalescent COVID-19. The sequenced material came from peripheral blood. This receptor chain uses TRBV4-2 and TRBJ1-6, with the D gene too uncertain to name. The base sequence is TGTGCCAGCAGCCAAGAGAGGAATAATCCCGACCTCCACTTT. It translates to CASSQERNNPDLHF.